This TCR beta chain appears in the sequencing data of a study of blood T cell repertoires in COVID-19. Study at large: COVID-19 samples, acute and convalescent, were from the United States, Italy and Spain. T cells, B-cell-depleted T cells, or PBMCs provided the cDNA or gDNA that served as material.

Study processing details: Reference gene primer amplification in the assay estimated nucleated cell counts. Sequencing was performed with immunoSEQ multiplex PCR; in TCRdb, only in-frame clones are kept and a portion is missing. V and J calls and clone size are those listed in that table; D and trimming were worked out from the DNA. The table shows under 350,000 clones, with 85% to 90% occurring only once. Trimming left V 3 bases short and J 4 bases short, with 11 bases between. The CDR3 has 13 amino acids. CDR1 is SQVTM and CDR2 is ANQGSEA in the germline V gene. This clone was observed a few times. Sequenced sample: peripheral blood. This TCR was recovered from a man between 18 and 29 years old with active or convalescent COVID-19. The gene calls are TRBV29-1 and TRBJ2-3, with D perhaps TRBD2 (6 bases). This CDR3 is CSVDWAGSDTQYF. The CDR3 DNA reads TGCAGCGTTGATTGGGCGGGATCAGATACGCAGTATTTT.